This T cell receptor (beta chain) appears in the sequencing data of a study of blood T cell repertoires in COVID-19 (dated by TCRdb to 2018 to 2020). As for the study more broadly: Samples from collaborators originated in the United States, Italy and Spain and spanned both the acute and convalescent phases of COVID-19. The material from the prospective study consisted of cDNA or gDNA derived from T cells, B-cell-depleted T cells, or PBMCs. A freely available public database, intended as a resource for researchers studying the immune response to SARS-CoV-2, is where the repertoires were released. Samples came from the ongoing ImmuneRACE study (first 160 participants) plus 1,254 subjects from 6 global collaborators. Where HLA class I and class II types were available, the types were taken from metadata supplied by the sample provider, not from assay-based typing. The dataset comprised deeply sampled blood TCRbeta repertoires from subjects exposed to, actively infected with, or recovered from COVID-19. Sample metadata almost always included a de-identified subject ID, COVID-19 status, age in years and sex.

The V end loses 2 bases and the J end loses 4 bases, and a stretch of 3 bases separates them. Counted from cysteine to phenylalanine, this CDR3 has 11 amino acids. Only CDR3 DNA remains: 33 bases, in frame from the first base. CDR1 SGHTS and CDR2 YDEGEE were looked up in the germline V gene. Broader findings and caveats from the paper: How much clinical and demographic metadata was included differed by source and by participant, and the metadata was provided uncurated.

Comments on this clone: There is no known antigen for this receptor. Base-call qualities are not available, and no considerably larger clone is one nucleotide away.

At one collaborating source in Seattle, patients were enrolled during active infection and were followed longitudinally through the course of disease. The collaborating institutions used their own protocols to collect whole blood in K2EDTA tubes. For TCRbeta analysis, collaborators shipped samples as frozen whole blood, isolated PBMCs, or DNA extracted from either of those sample types. The immunoSEQ Assay, a bias-controlled multiplex PCR, was used to amplify TCRbeta CDR3 regions from genomic DNA. The authors' pipeline ran thus. Within the assay, amplification of reference gene primers was used to estimate how many nucleated cells each sample contained. Sequence reads were collapsed and filtered to measure the absolute abundance of every unique TCRbeta CDR3 rearrangement. For each sample, productive Simpson clonality was calculated by taking the square root of Simpson's diversity index across productive rearrangements. TCRdb retrieved this table from immuneACCESS and kept in-frame rearrangements only. Not all clones are present; in checked studies, unresolved V genes account for under half, and no reason is known for the remainder. That table supplies the V and J calls and clone size; D and trimming were determined from the DNA. A total of 150,000 to 200,000 clones appear in this sample, about 81% of them only once. 12% of the sample comes from the top ten.

The TCR comes from a woman at least 80 years old with COVID-19, enrolled during active disease. The chain uses TRBV5-8 and TRBJ2-5; the D gene is unclear. The sample was peripheral blood. CDR3 sequence: CASSFIETQYF. The base sequence is TGTGCCAGCAGCTTTATAGAGACCCAGTACTTC.